The 4 T cell receptor beta chains listed next were all sequenced from one sample in a study of blood T cell repertoires in COVID-19. TCRdb keeps only in-frame clones here, not all; method: immunoSEQ multiplex PCR. Counted here are 250,000 to 350,000 clones, about nine tenths occurring once; the ten biggest clones make up approximately 13%. Sequences were obtained from peripheral blood. Receptors originate from a woman in her sixties with acute or convalescent COVID-19.

The V and J genes are TRBV5-1 and TRBJ1-3; D not resolved. V shed 0 bases and J shed 4 bases, with 14 bases lying between them. The germline gives CDR1 SGHRS, CDR2 YFSETQ. The CDR3 length is 16 residues. CDR3 sequence (DNA): TGCGCCAGCAGCTTGGCCGGCTCGGTCAGGGGAAACACCATATATTTT. Its translation is CASSLAGSVRGNTIYF.

Note on this clone: Germline and junction disagree at one end, which may indicate a read error. The chain is built from TRBV7-7 and TRBJ2-1; 14 bases match TRBD2. In germline, CDR1 is SSHAT, CDR2 FNYEAQ (reference sequence). The CDR3 totals 21 residues. CDR3 sequence: CASSLAAWETSGRGSYNEQFF. The CDR3 nucleotides read TGTGCTAGCAGCTTAGCCGCTTGGGAGACTAGCGGGAGGGGCTCCTACAATGAGCAGTTCTTC.

The gene calls are TRBV6-5 and TRBJ1-2; 9 nucleotides agree with TRBD1. CDR3 length: 15 amino acids. The V gene end was trimmed by 0 bases and the J gene end by 7 bases; junction bases not matched to a gene: 6. Germline CDR1 reads MNHEY; CDR2 reads SVGAGI. The CDR3 region has the DNA TGTGCCAGCAGTTACTCCCTAGGGACAGGGTCTGGCTACACCTTC. Amino acid sequence: CASSYSLGTGSGYTF.

V gene TRBV27 combines with J gene TRBJ2-1; 7 positions match TRBD1. This CDR3 is built from 13 residues. J was trimmed by 8 bases and V by 5 bases; bases with no gene match: 6. Germline CDR1 is MNHEY and CDR2 is SMNVEV (reference sequence). The CDR3 DNA reads TGTGCCAGCAGTACGGGACAGTACGATGAGCAGTTCTTC. The encoded protein is CASSTGQYDEQFF.